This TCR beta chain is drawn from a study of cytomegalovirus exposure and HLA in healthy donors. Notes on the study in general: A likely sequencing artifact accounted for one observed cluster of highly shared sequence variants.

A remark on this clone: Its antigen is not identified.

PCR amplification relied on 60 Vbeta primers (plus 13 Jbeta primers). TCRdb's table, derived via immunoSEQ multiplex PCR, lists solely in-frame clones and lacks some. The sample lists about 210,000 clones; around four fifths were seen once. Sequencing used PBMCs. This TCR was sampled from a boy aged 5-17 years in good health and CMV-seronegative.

CDR3 sequence: CASSRRGTDTQYF. CDR3 sequence (DNA): TGTGCCAGCAGCCGACGGGGAACAGATACGCAGTATTTT. V gene TRBV6-5 combines with J gene TRBJ2-3; perhaps TRBD2 as D (5 bases). The CDR3 is made up of 13 amino acids. The germline CDR1 and CDR2 sequences are MNHEY and SVGAGI. With 6 bases removed from V and 3 bases from J, the gap between germline ends came to 10 bases.